This T cell receptor beta chain comes out of a study of blood T cell repertoires in COVID-19. This clone was recorded a few times. Only in-frame clones appear in the TCRdb table, and some are missing; sequencing was by immunoSEQ multiplex PCR. The profile shows about 180,000 clones, 86% of them singletons. Donors were grouped by their self-reported clinical history. The CDR3 consists of 13 residues. In germline, CDR1 is MDHEN, CDR2 SYDVKM. V shed 6 bases, J shed 5 bases, and the junction held 7 bases outside the gene matches. This chain links TRBV28 with TRBJ2-7, with 7 bases matching TRBD2. This sequence was found in a woman aged 25 to 39 who had recovered from COVID-19. Material: PBMCs or T cells enriched from blood (not recorded which). The CDR3: CASSPAGVHEQYF. The CDR3 DNA is TGTGCCAGCAGCCCGGCGGGAGTCCACGAGCAGTACTTC.